The present T cell receptor (beta chain) was sequenced within a study of shared clonotypes between healthy human individuals. TCRdb's table, derived via immunoSEQ multiplex PCR, lists solely in-frame clones and lacks some. Of about 2.3 million clones listed, around 90% are singletons. V dropped 0 bases and J dropped 7 bases, with 22 bases sitting between them. The CDR3 sequence is 17 residues long. CDR1 is SGDLS, CDR2 YYNGEE, per germline. Sequenced: naive CD4+ T cells from PBMCs. Subset of the sample: CD45RA+ positively selected. The receptor comes from a man in his late teens or twenties in good health. Some clones in this sample may be carry-over from other donors' samples. V and J are TRBV9 and TRBJ1-2, with D perhaps matching TRBD1 (6 bases). The CDR3 loop is CASSVDPRGSGEGGYTF. CDR3 bases: TGTGCCAGCAGCGTAGATCCCCGCGGTTCAGGGGAGGGTGGCTACACCTTC.